The 29 T cell receptor beta chains presented below share a single source sample, sequenced in a study of cytomegalovirus exposure and HLA in healthy donors. The PCR made use of 60 Vbeta and 13 Jbeta primers. Assay used: immunoSEQ multiplex PCR; TCRdb lists only in-frame clones, some missing. The repertoire includes over 100,000 clones, about 70% of them detected once, and roughly 0.9% sits in the top ten. Sequenced sample: PBMCs. The receptors here all came from a woman younger than 45 in good health and CMV-seronegative.

This clone was recorded once. The V gene is TRBV5-4, the J gene TRBJ2-5; TRBD2 matches at 8 bases. The CDR3 covers 16 residues. Per germline, CDR1 SGHNT and CDR2 YYREEE (reference sequence). The V segment lost 4 bases and the J segment 4 bases; nucleotides outside the gene matches: 12. The CDR3 DNA sequence: TGTGCCAGCAGCGTCCCGGGACTAGGAGGGGGAGAGACCCAGTACTTC. Amino acids: CASSVPGLGGGETQYF.

This clone has only a few counts. The chain uses TRBV19 and TRBJ2-1, with 7 nucleotides matching TRBD1. The CDR3 contains 18 residues. The ends lost 5 bases at V and 0 bases at J; junction bases unmatched: 13. Germline assignment: CDR1 LNHDA and CDR2 SQIVND (reference sequence). For the CDR3, the DNA is TGTGCCAGTAGTCCCCTACAGGGGAGCTCAGGCTCCTACAATGAGCAGTTCTTC. This gives the protein CASSPLQGSSGSYNEQFF. Based on the CDR3 plus reference TRBV19 and TRBJ2-1, the full variable domain is DGGITQSPKYLFRKEGQNVTLSCEQNLNHDAMYWYRQDPGQGLRLIYYSQIVNDFQKGDIAEGYSVSREKKESFPLTVTSAQKNPTAFYLCASSPLQGSSGSYNEQFFGPGTRLTVL.

The V gene is TRBV27, the J gene TRBJ1-2; TRBD1 might be the D (6 bases). Trimming removed 3 bases at V and 2 bases at J, with 16 bases between. This CDR3 is 16 amino acids long. CDR1 MNHEY and CDR2 SMNVEV come from the germline V gene (reference sequence). The DNA for the CDR3 is TGTGCCAGCAGTTTCTCCGGACAGTACTCGAACTATGGCTACACCTTC. This gives the protein CASSFSGQYSNYGYTF.

The chain combines TRBV6-5 with TRBJ2-7; no clear D. Germline V gene sequence: CDR1 MNHEY, CDR2 SVGAGI. The V end lost 2 bases, the J end lost 0 bases, and 8 bases lay between the germline ends. The CDR3 runs 14 residues. Written as DNA, the CDR3 is TGTGCCAGCAGTTACAACAGTCTCTCCTACGAGCAGTACTTC. This sequence encodes CASSYNSLSYEQYF.

The gene calls are TRBV11-3 and TRBJ1-1; D not resolved. Trimming pared 2 bases from V and 3 bases from J, leaving 7 bases between. Germline lookup yields CDR1 SGHNT and CDR2 YENEEA. The CDR3 length is 13 residues. CDR3 in amino acids: CASSLREDTEAFF. CDR3 nucleotides: TGTGCCAGCAGCTTACGGGAAGACACTGAAGCTTTCTTT.

The rearrangement joins TRBV28 to TRBJ1-2; 11 nucleotides match TRBD1. The CDR3 sequence is 13 residues long. V shed 4 bases, J shed 6 bases, and the junction held 1 base outside the gene matches. Germline V gene sequence: CDR1 MDHEN, CDR2 SYDVKM. CDR3 amino acids: CASSSGQGDGYTF. The CDR3 region has the DNA TGTGCCAGCAGTTCGGGACAGGGGGATGGCTACACCTTC.

The CDR3 region has the DNA TGTGCCACTCAACAGGGGGAATCCTACGAGCAGTACTTC. Protein: CATQQGESYEQYF. This sequence joins TRBV27 and TRBJ2-7; 8 bases map to TRBD1. Germline loops: CDR1 MNHEY, CDR2 SMNVEV (reference sequence). This CDR3 is 13 amino acids long. V lost 10 bases, J lost 1 base, and 6 bases stayed unmatched.

This clone showed up just a few times. The gene calls are TRBV29-1 and TRBJ1-5, with TRBD1 matching 7 bases. CDR1 and CDR2 (germline): SQVTM, ANQGSEA. Trimming cost V 0 bases and J 2 bases; bases outside gene matches: 7. The CDR3 contains 16 residues. The CDR3 sequence is CSVEDGFQGGNQPQHF. Written as DNA, the CDR3 is TGCAGCGTTGAAGACGGGTTTCAGGGGGGCAATCAGCCCCAGCATTTT.

This chain joins TRBV7-9 and TRBJ2-5; D may be TRBD1 (6 bases). The CDR3 has 13 residues. The germline CDR1 and CDR2 sequences are SEHNR and FQNEAQ (reference sequence). With 3 bases removed from V and 5 bases from J, the gap between germline ends came to 10 bases. In nucleotides, the CDR3 is TGTGCCAGCAGCTTTGGCAGGGGTGAGACCCAGTACTTC. Protein sequence: CASSFGRGETQYF.

The chain carries TRBV27 and TRBJ1-1; D uncertain. This CDR3 is 13 amino acids long. V was trimmed by 5 bases and J by 8 bases, leaving 15 bases between them. Per the germline V gene, CDR1 is MNHEY and CDR2 is SMNVEV (reference sequence). The CDR3 coding sequence is TGTGCCAGCAGTCCCAATGCCCCGACAGAAGCTTTCTTT. Its translation is CASSPNAPTEAFF.

This sequence joins TRBV10-3 and TRBJ1-3, with 7 bases lining up with TRBD1. Germline CDR1 reads ENHRY; CDR2 reads SYGVKD. The length of the CDR3 is 15 residues. The V and J ends lost 5 bases and 0 bases, in that order; junction bases with no gene match: 4. The DNA for the CDR3 is TGTGCCATCAGTTTGGGACAGAGCTCTGGAAACACCATATATTTT. Translation gives CAISLGQSSGNTIYF.

The chain employs TRBV6-5 and TRBJ1-5; D gene uncertain. V gave up 6 bases and J gave up 0 bases, with 9 bases separating them. This CDR3 contains 14 residues. Germline assignment: CDR1 MNHEY and CDR2 SVGAGI. CDR3 nucleotides: TGTGCCAGCAGCCATGACTATAGCAATCAGCCCCAGCATTTT. Protein product: CASSHDYSNQPQHF.

The chain carries TRBV10-3 and TRBJ2-7; 8 bases fit TRBD2. This CDR3 region has 15 residues. Trimming cost V 3 bases and J 5 bases; bases outside gene matches: 9. Germline V lookup: CDR1 ENHRY, CDR2 SYGVKD. The chain's CDR3 is CAISESGTRDDEQYF. CDR3 in DNA: TGTGCCATCAGTGAATCCGGGACTAGAGATGACGAGCAGTACTTC.

The V call is TRBV2, the J call TRBJ1-6; no definite D call. The length of the CDR3 is 13 residues. Germline-derived CDR1 and CDR2 are SNHLY and FYNNEI. Between the trimmed V and J ends, which lost 6 bases and 7 bases, there was a span of 10 bases. CDR3 residues: CASRGRENSPLHF. As DNA, the CDR3 is TGTGCCAGCAGAGGACGGGAGAATTCACCCCTCCACTTT.

The chain couples TRBV11-1 to TRBJ1-1; D might be TRBD1 (5 bases). Trimming took off 3 bases at V and 3 bases at J, with 8 bases between the two ends. The CDR3 has 13 residues. From germline, CDR1 is SGHAT and CDR2 FQDESV (reference sequence). CDR3 bases: TGTGCCAGCAGCTTGGGACTCTACACTGAAGCTTTCTTT. As protein: CASSLGLYTEAFF.

The V gene is TRBV4-1, the J gene TRBJ1-1; TRBD1 aligns across 9 bases. Losses at the gene ends were 6 bases for V and 1 base for J; bases not matched to a gene: 9. The germline CDR1 and CDR2 sequences are MGHRA and YSYEKL. This CDR3 has 16 amino acids. DNA for the CDR3: TGCGCCAGCAGGCCAGGGCGGGACAGGGAGAACACTGAAGCTTTCTTT. Its translation is CASRPGRDRENTEAFF.

The genes are TRBV6-5 and TRBJ1-2, with D possibly TRBD1 on 6 matching bases. The CDR3 is made up of 15 amino acids. V lost 5 bases and J lost 0, with 13 bases in between. The germline CDR1 and CDR2 sequences are MNHEY and SVGAGI. Here the CDR3 DNA reads TGTGCCAGCAGTAAAAGGGGGGGAGCTAACTATGGCTACACCTTC. Residues: CASSKRGGANYGYTF.

This chain links TRBV2 with TRBJ1-1; D gene uncertain. V shed 2 bases and J shed 0 bases, with 7 bases lying between them. This CDR3 is 14 amino acids long. In germline, CDR1 is SNHLY, CDR2 FYNNEI. CDR3 DNA sequence: TGTGCCAGCAGTGAATTGGACTTGAACACTGAAGCTTTCTTT. It yields the protein CASSELDLNTEAFF.

CDR3 in amino acids: CASSLVRGRDEKLFF. The CDR3 DNA follows: TGTGCCAGCAGCTTAGTTCGAGGGAGGGATGAAAAACTGTTTTTT. V is TRBV7-8 and J is TRBJ1-4; D call uncertain. The CDR3 is made up of 15 amino acids. Trimming cost V 1 base and J 6 bases, with 12 bases left between them. Germline V CDR1 and CDR2: SGHVS, FQNEAQ.

V gene TRBV15 combines with J gene TRBJ2-7; the match to TRBD2 covers 8 bases. Germline V gene data show CDR1 as LNHNV and CDR2 as YYDKDF (reference sequence). This CDR3 is built from 15 residues. V dropped 3 bases and J dropped 6; count of bases not matched to a gene: 10. Here the CDR3 DNA reads TGTGCCACCAGCAGCCTCCGGGGACTAGTTGGCGAGCAGTACTTC. Amino acids: CATSSLRGLVGEQYF.

This clone has just a few counts. The chain recombines TRBV6-1 with TRBJ1-1; 10 bases are shared with TRBD1. There are 18 residues in the CDR3. Per germline, CDR1 MNHNS and CDR2 SASEGT. V was clipped by 3 bases and J by 0 bases; unmatched bases: 10. The CDR3: CASSDSRDRGSMNTEAFF. As DNA, the CDR3 is TGTGCCAGCAGTGACAGCCGGGACAGGGGATCCATGAACACTGAAGCTTTCTTT.

V gene TRBV25-1 combines with J gene TRBJ1-3; D unclear. CDR1 and CDR2 from the germline V gene are MGHDK and SYGVNS. The CDR3 sequence is 14 residues long. Trimming left V 2 bases short and J 0 bases short, with 5 bases between. Written as DNA, the CDR3 is TGTGCCAGCAGTGAACCCGGCTCTGGAAACACCATATATTTT. Amino acids: CASSEPGSGNTIYF.

The chain has TRBV6-5 and TRBJ1-1; TRBD1 matches 8 bases. The CDR3 is made up of 13 amino acids. The germline gives CDR1 MNHEY, CDR2 SVGAGI. The J segment lost 7 bases and the V segment lost 4 bases, leaving 5 bases of the junction unmatched. CDR3 sequence: CASSSQGVGEAFF. CDR3 DNA: TGTGCCAGCAGTTCACAGGGGGTGGGTGAAGCTTTCTTT.

This clone was seen just once. V gene TRBV7-8 combines with J gene TRBJ2-7; 8 bases match TRBD1. With V trimmed by 5 bases and J by 2 bases, 5 bases remained unmatched. The CDR3 spans 14 residues. Germline V gene lookup returns CDR1 SGHVS and CDR2 FQNEAQ. This CDR3 reads CASSLRDRTYEQYF. The CDR3 DNA follows: TGTGCCAGCAGCCTCCGGGACAGGACCTACGAGCAGTACTTC.

This chain links TRBV27 with TRBJ2-1; TRBD1 aligns across 7 bases. This CDR3 region has 19 residues. The ends lost 3 bases at V and 2 bases at J; junction bases unmatched: 16. Germline V gene sequence: CDR1 MNHEY, CDR2 SMNVEV (reference sequence). In DNA, the CDR3 is TGTGCCAGCAGTTTCCGGGCAGGGGGAAACACTTTAACCTACAATGAGCAGTTCTTC. Residues: CASSFRAGGNTLTYNEQFF.

The rearrangement joins TRBV19 to TRBJ2-2; weak D call: TRBD1 (5 bases). Germline V lookup: CDR1 LNHDA, CDR2 SQIVND (reference sequence). V lost 10 bases to trimming and J lost 2 bases, with 14 bases between them. The CDR3 is 14 amino acids. This chain's CDR3 is CATETDRNTGELFF. In nucleotides, the CDR3 is TGTGCCACCGAGACAGACAGAAACACCGGGGAGCTGTTTTTT.

V is TRBV12-5 and J is TRBJ2-7; D is possibly TRBD1 (6 bases). This CDR3 spans 14 amino acids. Germline V lookup: CDR1 LGHNT, CDR2 FRNRAP. V lost 9 bases, J lost 1 base, and 16 bases lay in between. The CDR3 loop is CASKRQAASYEQYF. CDR3 nucleotides: TGTGCTAGCAAACGACAGGCGGCGTCCTACGAGCAGTACTTC. The whole variable domain, remainder taken from reference TRBV12-5 and TRBJ2-7, is DARVTQTPRHKVTEMGQEVTMRCQPILGHNTVFWYRQTMMQGLELLAYFRNRAPLDDSGMPKDRFSAEMPDATLATLKIQPSEPRDSAVYFCASKRQAASYEQYFGPGTRLTVT.

V and J are TRBV7-2 and TRBJ1-1; 8 nucleotides align to TRBD1. From germline, CDR1 is SGHTA and CDR2 FQGNSA. The length of the CDR3 is 14 residues. Unmatched junction bases numbered 4, after V lost 4 bases and J lost 3 bases. The CDR3: CASSSTGGHTEAFF. The CDR3 coding sequence is TGTGCCAGCAGCTCCACAGGGGGACACACTGAAGCTTTCTTT.

In its sample, this clone was seen once. The same CDR3 is also encoded by other DNA sequences in this sample. The chain employs TRBV5-1 and TRBJ2-1; 8 bases are shared with TRBD1. J lost 3 bases, V lost 4 bases, and 6 bases had no gene match. The CDR3 loop spans 15 amino acids. CDR1 and CDR2 from the germline V gene are SGHRS and YFSETQ. The CDR3 here is CASSLAGTGYNEQFF. The CDR3, as DNA: TGCGCCAGCAGCCTGGCCGGGACAGGCTACAATGAGCAGTTCTTC.